The clone carrying this T cell receptor (beta chain) was counted a few times. The antigen remains unidentified. TCRdb itself ran the RT-PCR reads through MiXCR, one entry per CDR3 protein. The profile shows fewer than 700,000 distinct CDR3 sequences, 10% to 15% of them singletons. Germline lookup yields CDR1 DFQATT and CDR2 SNEGSKA (reference sequence). Trimming at V came to 5 bases and at J to 2 bases, leaving 5 bases not matched to a gene. This CDR3 is 14 amino acids long. These data belong to a study of response to subunit inactivated influenza vaccine. Points from the study as a whole: Authors suggested each seasonal flu vaccination may recruit only limited numbers of new T cells.

The V call is TRBV20-1, the J call TRBJ2-5; 10 bases agree with TRBD2. The sequences come from PBMCs from blood, collected roughly 48 days after vaccination. The TCR was taken from a man over 45 who received an inactivated influenza vaccine. The DNA for the CDR3 is TGCAGTGCTTTAGCGGGAGGTGGTCAAGAGACCCAGTACTTC. Translated, it gives CSALAGGGQETQYF.